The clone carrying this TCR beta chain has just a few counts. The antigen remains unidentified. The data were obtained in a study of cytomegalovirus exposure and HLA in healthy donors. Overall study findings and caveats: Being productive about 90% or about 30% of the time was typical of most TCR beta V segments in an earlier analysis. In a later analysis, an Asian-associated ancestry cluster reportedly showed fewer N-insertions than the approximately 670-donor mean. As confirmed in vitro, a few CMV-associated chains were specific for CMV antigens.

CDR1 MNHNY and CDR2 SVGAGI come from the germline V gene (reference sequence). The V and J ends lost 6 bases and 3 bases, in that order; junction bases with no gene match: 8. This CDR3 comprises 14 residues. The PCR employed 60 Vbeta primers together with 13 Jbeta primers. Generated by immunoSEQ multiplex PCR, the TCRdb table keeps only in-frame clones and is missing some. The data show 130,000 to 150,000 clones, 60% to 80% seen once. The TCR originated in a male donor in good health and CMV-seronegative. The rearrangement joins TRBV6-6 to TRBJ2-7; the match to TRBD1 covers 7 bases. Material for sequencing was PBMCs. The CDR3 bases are TGTGCCAGCAGCCTAGGGACAGCAAGCTACGAGCAGTACTTC. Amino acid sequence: CASSLGTASYEQYF.